These 27 T cell receptor beta chains originate from one sample sequenced in a study of blood T cell repertoires in COVID-19. The protocol was immunoSEQ multiplex PCR, while the TCRdb copy is restricted to in-frame clones and leaves out a portion. The sample shows 65,000 to 95,000 clones, roughly 90% of them seen only once. Sequenced material: peripheral blood. Source of these receptors: a man between 65 and 85 years old with active or convalescent COVID-19.

The rearrangement joins TRBV4-1 to TRBJ2-5; 14 nucleotides align to TRBD2. The trim removed 4 bases at V and 2 bases at J, leaving 3 bases unmatched. The CDR3 has 16 amino acids. Germline V gene lookup returns CDR1 MGHRA and CDR2 YSYEKL. This CDR3 is CASSLRLAGGQETQYF. The CDR3 nucleotides are TGCGCCAGCAGCCTCCGACTAGCGGGGGGGCAAGAGACCCAGTACTTC.

This chain connects TRBV5-1 to TRBJ2-5; D not certain. Germline-derived CDR1 and CDR2 are SGHRS and YFSETQ. The V and J ends lost 3 bases and 1 base respectively, with 13 bases between them. CDR3 size: 15 residues. The CDR3 nucleotides are TGCGCCAGCAGCTCGCAACGACTGAGCCAAGAGACCCAGTACTTC. It yields the protein CASSSQRLSQETQYF.

This chain connects TRBV5-6 to TRBJ1-2; tentative D call: TRBD1 (6 bases). The CDR3 has 14 residues. Germline lookup yields CDR1 SGHDT and CDR2 YYEEEE. V gave up 6 bases and J gave up 6 bases, with 18 bases separating them. The CDR3 is CASTSLGEGDGYTF. The CDR3 DNA sequence: TGTGCCAGCACCTCGCTTGGGGAGGGGGATGGCTACACCTTC.

CDR3 in DNA: TGTGCCAGCAGTGTCGCAGGGGGCGCCGGGGAAAAACTGTTTTTT. Translation gives CASSVAGGAGEKLFF. V is TRBV25-1 and J is TRBJ1-4; 8 nucleotides line up with TRBD1. V was clipped by 4 bases and J by 8 bases; unmatched bases: 9. Looked up from germline, CDR1 is MGHDK and CDR2 is SYGVNS. CDR3 length: 15 amino acids.

The V gene is TRBV5-5, the J gene TRBJ2-5; possibly TRBD1 for D (6 bases). The CDR3 has 14 residues. The germline V and J ends were trimmed by 2 bases and 2 bases, with 10 bases remaining between them. CDR1 is SGHKS and CDR2 is YYEKEE in the germline V gene (reference sequence). The CDR3 reads CASSLPGHQETQYF. In DNA form, the CDR3 reads TGTGCCAGCAGCTTACCGGGACATCAAGAGACCCAGTACTTC.

V and J are TRBV6-5 and TRBJ1-4; TRBD1 aligns across 7 bases. V shed 2 bases, J shed 8 bases, and the junction held 5 bases outside the gene matches. The CDR3 length is 14 residues. Germline V lookup: CDR1 MNHEY, CDR2 SVGAGI. The CDR3 protein is CASSYGTAREKLFF. The CDR3 DNA sequence: TGTGCCAGCAGTTACGGGACAGCTCGGGAAAAACTGTTTTTT.

This clone was seen a few times. This chain links TRBV28 with TRBJ1-6; no definite D call. V was clipped by 5 bases and J by 5 bases, with 16 bases between them. Germline V gene lookup returns CDR1 MDHEN and CDR2 SYDVKM. The CDR3 loop spans 16 amino acids. CDR3 loop: CASSNYKDSDNSPLHF. The CDR3 nucleotides read TGTGCCAGCAGTAACTACAAGGACTCGGATAATTCACCCCTCCACTTT.

The chain employs TRBV9 and TRBJ1-5, with a possible D match to TRBD1 (6 bases). Germline V lookup: CDR1 SGDLS, CDR2 YYNGEE. The CDR3 has 18 residues. The V end lost 4 bases, the J end lost 1 base, and 21 bases lay between the germline ends. CDR3: CASSPPPGGGDSNQPQHF. CDR3 coding DNA: TGTGCCAGCAGCCCTCCCCCAGGAGGGGGGGACAGCAATCAGCCCCAGCATTTT.

This chain links TRBV9 with TRBJ2-7; D may be TRBD1 (6 bases). CDR3 length equals 14 residues. In germline, CDR1 is SGDLS, CDR2 YYNGEE. V lost 4 bases to trimming and J lost 3 bases, with 14 bases between them. The CDR3 region is CASSSGAAHYEQYF. CDR3 nucleotides: TGTGCCAGCAGCTCAGGGGCGGCCCACTACGAGCAGTACTTC. Combining the CDR3 with reference TRBV9 and TRBJ2-7 gives the whole variable domain DSGVTQTPKHLITATGQRVTLRCSPRSGDLSVYWYQQSLDQGLQFLIQYYNGEERAKGNILERFSAQQFPDLHSELNLSSLELGDSALYFCASSSGAAHYEQYFGPGTRLTVT.

The rearrangement joins TRBV11-3 to TRBJ2-7; 11 nucleotides line up with TRBD2. Germline assignment: CDR1 SGHNT and CDR2 YENEEA. This CDR3 spans 15 amino acids. Trimming cost V 6 bases and J 5 bases; bases outside gene matches: 9. This CDR3 is CASSPGLAVFHEQYF. The DNA for the CDR3 is TGTGCCAGCAGTCCGGGACTAGCGGTTTTCCACGAGCAGTACTTC.

The chain employs TRBV19 and TRBJ2-7; maybe TRBD2 (6 bases). This CDR3 is 15 amino acids long. Germline V gives CDR1 LNHDA, CDR2 SQIVND (reference sequence). V shed 3 bases and J shed 4 bases, with 16 bases lying between them. CDR3 DNA sequence: TGTGCCAGTAGTATCGTGGGCGGGGTAAGGTACGAGCAGTACTTC. Protein sequence: CASSIVGGVRYEQYF. The whole variable domain, filled in from reference TRBV19 and TRBJ2-7, reads DGGITQSPKYLFRKEGQNVTLSCEQNLNHDAMYWYRQDPGQGLRLIYYSQIVNDFQKGDIAEGYSVSREKKESFPLTVTSAQKNPTAFYLCASSIVGGVRYEQYFGPGTRLTVT.

This clone was seen only a few times. The V gene is TRBV5-4, the J gene TRBJ1-2; D may be TRBD1 (6 bases). V was clipped by 4 bases and J by 2 bases, with 18 bases between them. The V gene's germline CDR1 is SGHNT and CDR2 YYREEE (reference sequence). This CDR3 is 16 amino acids long. The CDR3: CASSPGGAGGNYGYTF. CDR3 DNA sequence: TGTGCCAGCAGCCCCGGAGGTGCGGGGGGCAACTATGGCTACACCTTC. Variable domain in full (rest from reference TRBV5-4 and TRBJ1-2): ETGVTQSPTHLIKTRGQQVTLRCSSQSGHNTVSWYQQALGQGPQFIFQYYREEENGRGNFPPRFSGLQFPNYSSELNVNALELDDSALYLCASSPGGAGGNYGYTFGSGTRLTVV.

This chain links TRBV19 with TRBJ2-1; TRBD1 aligns across 7 bases. Germline V lookup: CDR1 LNHDA, CDR2 SQIVND (reference sequence). This CDR3 spans 11 amino acids. V lost 8 bases and J lost 12; bases outside the gene matches: 7. The CDR3, as DNA: TGTGCCAGTGCGACAGGGAACAGGCAGTTCTTC. It is translated as CASATGNRQFF.

CDR3 sequence reads: CASSTPPGDLLAMNTGELFF. The CDR3 region has the DNA TGTGCCAGCAGTACCCCACCCGGAGACTTACTCGCGATGAACACCGGGGAGCTGTTTTTT. V and J are TRBV28 and TRBJ2-2; unclear D gene. From germline, CDR1 is MDHEN and CDR2 SYDVKM. The CDR3 consists of 20 residues. Trimming pared 5 bases from V and 1 base from J, leaving 26 bases between.

V is TRBV27 and J is TRBJ1-6; no clear D. Germline CDR1 is MNHEY and CDR2 is SMNVEV (reference sequence). This CDR3 spans 16 amino acids. Trimming left V 1 base short and J 5 bases short, with 12 bases between. The CDR3 sequence is CASSLLAGFNNSPLHF. CDR3 nucleotides: TGTGCCAGCAGTTTATTGGCGGGGTTTAATAATTCACCCCTCCACTTT.

This chain uses TRBV5-1 with TRBJ2-5; TRBD1 matches at 7 bases. The CDR3 is 15 residues long. The ends lost 0 bases at V and 1 base at J; junction bases unmatched: 3. CDR1 and CDR2 from the germline V gene are SGHRS and YFSETQ. CDR3 sequence reads: CASSLEGGLQETQYF. The CDR3 DNA reads as TGCGCCAGCAGCTTGGAAGGGGGCCTCCAAGAGACCCAGTACTTC.

V is TRBV6-5 and J is TRBJ1-5, with D perhaps matching TRBD1 (5 bases). V was cut by 2 bases and J by 6 bases, with 8 bases left in between. The CDR3 contains 13 residues. The germline gives CDR1 MNHEY, CDR2 SVGAGI. The CDR3 DNA reads TGTGCCAGCAGTTACACGGGGGTTCAGCCCCAGCATTTT. Protein: CASSYTGVQPQHF.

The J gene is TRBJ1-2, the V gene TRBV19; a weak D match, TRBD1 (5 bases). CDR3 length: 15 amino acids. Germline V CDR1 and CDR2: LNHDA, SQIVND (reference sequence). V lost 6 bases to trimming and J lost 4 bases, with 18 bases between them. Written as DNA, the CDR3 is TGTGCCAGTAGCTATCCCTTAACAGGTTCCTATGGCTACACCTTC. Protein: CASSYPLTGSYGYTF.

The chain couples TRBV30 to TRBJ1-2; TRBD1 agrees at 7 bases. CDR3 length: 12 residues. The J segment lost 5 bases and the V segment lost 7 bases, leaving 7 bases of the junction unmatched. Germline V gene lookup returns CDR1 GTSNPN and CDR2 SVGIG (reference sequence). This CDR3 is CASLTGLYGYTF. CDR3 DNA sequence: TGTGCCTCTCTGACAGGGTTATATGGCTACACCTTC.

The V gene is TRBV6-5, the J gene TRBJ2-1; tentatively, D is TRBD2 (5 bases). Looked up from germline, CDR1 is MNHEY and CDR2 is SVGAGI. Trimming shortened V by 2 bases and J by 10 bases, and 21 bases separated the two germline ends. There are 16 residues in the CDR3. CDR3 residues: CASSYDPSPLRPEQFF. The CDR3 DNA reads as TGTGCCAGCAGTTACGACCCTAGCCCCTTACGGCCCGAGCAGTTCTTC.

V usage is TRBV6-6 and J usage is TRBJ1-4, with 9 bases aligning to TRBD1. Losses at the gene ends were 4 bases for V and 6 bases for J; bases not matched to a gene: 9. The CDR3 totals 16 residues. Germline CDR1 reads MNHNY; CDR2 reads SVGAGI (reference sequence). Here the CDR3 DNA reads TGTGCCAGCAGTTTTCCGGGACAGGGAGGGGATGAAAAACTGTTTTTT. Its protein is CASSFPGQGGDEKLFF.

This clone has only a few counts. The CDR3 here is CASSMTGEWTEAFF. CDR3 coding DNA: TGTGCCAGCAGTATGACAGGGGAATGGACTGAAGCTTTCTTT. The rearrangement links TRBV6-5 to TRBJ1-1; 8 bases agree with TRBD1. The CDR3 runs to 14 residues. CDR1 and CDR2 from the germline V gene are MNHEY and SVGAGI. The ends lost 5 bases at V and 5 bases at J; junction bases unmatched: 7.

V gene TRBV30 combines with J gene TRBJ2-1, with 7 nucleotides matching TRBD1. CDR1 and CDR2 (germline): GTSNPN, SVGIG (reference sequence). J lost 6 bases, V lost 7 bases, and 9 bases had no gene match. The CDR3 length is 13 residues. The CDR3 region is CASRQGVGNEQFF. DNA of the CDR3: TGTGCCTCACGACAGGGAGTTGGCAATGAGCAGTTCTTC.

This clone showed up just once. The rearrangement joins TRBV28 to TRBJ1-2; TRBD1 is a possible D gene (6 bases). The V and J ends lost 5 bases and 8 bases respectively, with 15 bases between them. CDR1 and CDR2 from the germline V gene are MDHEN and SYDVKM. The CDR3 spans 13 residues. Written as DNA, the CDR3 is TGTGCCAGCAGTAATAGACAGGCTCTCGGCTACACCTTC. Its protein product is CASSNRQALGYTF.

The chain links TRBV5-1 to TRBJ2-1, with D possibly matching TRBD1 (5 bases). The germline gives CDR1 SGHRS, CDR2 YFSETQ. The V gene lost 5 bases and the J gene lost 6 bases, with 15 bases spanning the gap. The CDR3 is made up of 14 amino acids. The CDR3 DNA reads TGCGCCAGCAGTCGGCAGGGTTCGTTCAATGAGCAGTTCTTC. It codes for CASSRQGSFNEQFF.

With regard to this clone: Germline is not matched at one junction end, which may reflect a read error. The gene calls are TRBV4-2 and TRBJ2-7; TRBD2 aligns across 9 bases. The CDR3 is made up of 15 amino acids. Germline loops: CDR1 LGHNA, CDR2 YNFKEQ. In DNA, the CDR3 is TGTGCCAGCAGCCTCGGGACTAGCCAGTCCTCCGAGCAGTACTTC. It is translated as CASSLGTSQSSEQYF.

This chain joins TRBV6-5 and TRBJ2-7, with D tentatively TRBD2 (5 bases). Trimming left V 5 bases short and J 3 bases short, with 14 bases between. CDR3 length: 14 amino acids. Germline-derived CDR1 and CDR2 are MNHEY and SVGAGI. CDR3: CASSPLSGNYEQYF. CDR3 nucleotides: TGTGCCAGCAGTCCTCTCTCGGGGAACTACGAGCAGTACTTC.